The rows below give T cell receptor beta chains drawn from one sample of a study of blood T cell repertoires in COVID-19. Only in-frame clones appear in the TCRdb table, and some are missing; sequencing was by immunoSEQ multiplex PCR. Of some 300,000 clones in the sample, about 87% were seen once. Sequencing was carried out using peripheral blood. All receptors derive from a woman aged 45-59 years with COVID-19, enrolled during active disease. Each CDR3 is given with its conserved first and last residue. Fields, in order: CDR3 DNA, CDR3 protein, J gene, clone size, D gene, V gene. The D gene is left open where the match is weak. Rows may omit the clone size; those that give it use once, few, many or a size class.

DNA: TGTGCCAGCAGTTTGCGCCGGGAGGGGTACACCATATATTTT
CDR3: CASSLRREGYTIYF
J: TRBJ1-3
size: -
D: -
V: TRBV27

DNA: TGTGCTAGCAGCTTAGGGGAAGGGGGTGAGCAGTTCTTC
CDR3: CASSLGEGGEQFF
J: TRBJ2-1
size: -
D: -
V: TRBV7-7

DNA: TGCAGTGTTAATACGCAGTATTTT
CDR3: CSVNTQYF
J: TRBJ2-3
size: -
D: -
V: TRBV20-1

DNA: TGCGCCAGCAGTTTAGCGCTATTTGCCATGGAGACCCAGTACTTC
CDR3: CASSLALFAMETQYF
J: TRBJ2-5
size: -
D: -
V: TRBV5-1

DNA: TGTGCCAGCAGCCCTATACTATTGGCCGGGGAGCTGTTTTTT
CDR3: CASSPILLAGELFF
J: TRBJ2-2
size: -
D: -
V: TRBV3-1/TRBV3-2

DNA: TGCAGCGTTGTGATAGGGGGCGGAAGGACTGAAGCTTTCTTT
CDR3: CSVVIGGGRTEAFF
J: TRBJ1-1
size: -
D: TRBD1
V: TRBV29-1

DNA: TGTGCCTGGAACAGGGGGCCGACTGAAGCTTTCTTT
CDR3: CAWNRGPTEAFF
J: TRBJ1-1
size: -
D: TRBD1
V: TRBV30

DNA: TGCGCCAGCAGCCAAGGAACAGGGGCCTACGAAGAGCAGTACTTC
CDR3: CASSQGTGAYEEQYF
J: TRBJ2-7
size: -
D: TRBD1
V: TRBV4-3

DNA: TGTGCCAGCAGTGACTACTTGGACAGTTTCAAACACGACACCGGGGAGCTGTTTTTT
CDR3: CASSDYLDSFKHDTGELFF
J: TRBJ2-2
size: -
D: -
V: TRBV6-1

DNA: TGTGCCAGCTCCCCCAGGACAGGCGTTTCTCTCCAGGAAAAACTGTTTTTT
CDR3: CASSPRTGVSLQEKLFF
J: TRBJ1-4
size: -
D: TRBD1
V: TRBV18

DNA: TGCGCCTCAGGGGCGGGTGCCTTAGACTACGAGCAGTACTTC
CDR3: CASGAGALDYEQYF
J: TRBJ2-7
size: -
D: -
V: TRBV5-1

DNA: TGTGCCTGGAGTAGGACTAGGGACTCCACCCTCATGAATGAGCAGTTCTTC
CDR3: CAWSRTRDSTLMNEQFF
J: TRBJ2-1
size: -
D: TRBD2
V: TRBV30

DNA: TGCGCCAGCAGCCACTCCGGACTAGCGGGAGATTACGAGCAGTACTTC
CDR3: CASSHSGLAGDYEQYF
J: TRBJ2-7
size: once
D: TRBD2
V: TRBV4-1

DNA: TGTGCCAGTAGTCTCACCCTCATTGGTAGCGCGAATGAGCAGTTCTTC
CDR3: CASSLTLIGSANEQFF
J: TRBJ2-1
size: -
D: -
V: TRBV19

DNA: TGTGCCACCACGCGGGACAGGGGGTACCCTTATGAAGCTTTCTTT
CDR3: CATTRDRGYPYEAFF
J: TRBJ1-1
size: -
D: TRBD1
V: TRBV15

DNA: TGTGCCAGCTCGGGGGGAGGCGAAATCTACGAGCAGTACTTC
CDR3: CASSGGGEIYEQYF
J: TRBJ2-7
size: -
D: TRBD2
V: TRBV9

DNA: TGCGCCAGCAGCTTGACTAGCGGGAGCCACAATGAGCAGTTCTTC
CDR3: CASSLTSGSHNEQFF
J: TRBJ2-1
size: -
D: TRBD2
V: TRBV5-1

DNA: TGTGCCAGCTCACAGTCTTACTCCACAGGGTTGAGTAGCACTGAAGCTTTCTTT
CDR3: CASSQSYSTGLSSTEAFF
J: TRBJ1-1
size: -
D: -
V: TRBV18

DNA: TGTGCCAGCAGCTATGGACAGGGGGCGGGACAGCCCCAGCATTTT
CDR3: CASSYGQGAGQPQHF
J: TRBJ1-5
size: -
D: TRBD1
V: TRBV7-9

DNA: TGTGCCAGTACCAAAGGAGTAAATCAGCCCCAGCATTTT
CDR3: CASTKGVNQPQHF
J: TRBJ1-5
size: -
D: -
V: TRBV19

DNA: TGTGCCAGCAGCGAGGCAGGGGGCGCTGGAAAGACCCAGTACTTC
CDR3: CASSEAGGAGKTQYF
J: TRBJ2-5
size: -
D: TRBD1
V: TRBV6-5

DNA: TGTGCCAGCAGCCGTTTCCGCGGGAGTAAGAATGAGCAGTTCTTC
CDR3: CASSRFRGSKNEQFF
J: TRBJ2-1
size: -
D: TRBD2
V: TRBV7-2

DNA: TGTGCCAGCAGAAAAGGGGCTGGCGGGGAGCTGTTTTTT
CDR3: CASRKGAGGELFF
J: TRBJ2-2
size: -
D: -
V: TRBV27

DNA: TGCGCCAGCAGCCCGACTAGCGGGAGGAGGGAGGAGACCCAGTACTTC
CDR3: CASSPTSGRREETQYF
J: TRBJ2-5
size: -
D: TRBD2
V: TRBV5-1

DNA: TGTGCCAGCAGCTTAATGGGGCATTCCGAGCAGTACTTC
CDR3: CASSLMGHSEQYF
J: TRBJ2-7
size: -
D: -
V: TRBV7-3

DNA: TGTGCTAGTGGTTTGGGGCAGGGATCCTACAATGAGCAGTTCTTC
CDR3: CASGLGQGSYNEQFF
J: TRBJ2-1
size: -
D: -
V: TRBV12-5

DNA: TGTGCCAGCAGTTCCGACAGGGGCGTCACCGGGGAGCTGTTTTTT
CDR3: CASSSDRGVTGELFF
J: TRBJ2-2
size: -
D: TRBD1
V: TRBV6-2/TRBV6-3

DNA: TGTGCCAGCAGCTTAGAAGCAGGTGGAACCGGGGAGCTGTTTTTT
CDR3: CASSLEAGGTGELFF
J: TRBJ2-2
size: -
D: -
V: TRBV7-6

DNA: TGCGCCAGCAGCTTGTTCCAGGGAGGGGAGTCAGCCAAAAACATTCAGTACTTC
CDR3: CASSLFQGGESAKNIQYF
J: TRBJ2-4
size: -
D: TRBD2
V: TRBV5-1

DNA: TGTGCCAGCAGTGAAGTTACAGGGGCTAGCTCCTACGAGCAGTACTTC
CDR3: CASSEVTGASSYEQYF
J: TRBJ2-7
size: -
D: TRBD1
V: TRBV25-1

DNA: TGTGCCAGCAGGCACTACTATGGCTACACCTTC
CDR3: CASRHYYGYTF
J: TRBJ1-2
size: -
D: -
V: TRBV6-5

DNA: TGTGCCAGAAGCTTAGACTGCAATCAGCCCCAGCATTTT
CDR3: CARSLDCNQPQHF
J: TRBJ1-5
size: -
D: -
V: TRBV7-5

DNA: TGTGCCAGCACTCCAGAGGCTGGAGATGAAAAACTGTTTTTT
CDR3: CASTPEAGDEKLFF
J: TRBJ1-4
size: -
D: -
V: TRBV9

DNA: TGTGCCAGTGCTGAAGGGAACAGGGGGCGCAAAGGAAACACCATATATTTT
CDR3: CASAEGNRGRKGNTIYF
J: TRBJ1-3
size: -
D: TRBD1
V: TRBV19

DNA: TGTGCCAGCAGCTTAAGTGCTAGCGCTTACAATGAGCAGTTCTTC
CDR3: CASSLSASAYNEQFF
J: TRBJ2-1
size: -
D: -
V: TRBV7-3

DNA: TGTGCCAGCAGTTACGCCACAGGGATTTACTACGAGCAGTACTTC
CDR3: CASSYATGIYYEQYF
J: TRBJ2-7
size: -
D: -
V: TRBV6-2/TRBV6-3

DNA: TGTGCCAGCAGCAAAGGAGGGACAGGGGGACGGGATACGCAGTATTTT
CDR3: CASSKGGTGGRDTQYF
J: TRBJ2-3
size: few
D: -
V: TRBV21-1

DNA: TGTGCCAGCAGCTCGAGGACAGGCGGCCACACTGAAGCTTTCTTT
CDR3: CASSSRTGGHTEAFF
J: TRBJ1-1
size: -
D: TRBD1
V: TRBV7-9